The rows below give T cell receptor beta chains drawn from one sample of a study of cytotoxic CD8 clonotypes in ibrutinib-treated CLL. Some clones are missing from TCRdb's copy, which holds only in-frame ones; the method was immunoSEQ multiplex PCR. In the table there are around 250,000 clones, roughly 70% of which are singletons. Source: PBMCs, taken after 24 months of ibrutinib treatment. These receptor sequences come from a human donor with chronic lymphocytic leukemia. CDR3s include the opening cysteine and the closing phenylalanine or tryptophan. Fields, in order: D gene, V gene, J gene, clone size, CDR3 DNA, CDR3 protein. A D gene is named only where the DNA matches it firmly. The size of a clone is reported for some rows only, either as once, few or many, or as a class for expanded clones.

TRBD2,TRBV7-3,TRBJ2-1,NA,TGTGCCAGCAGCTTTACTAGCGAAAGGAGTTATGAGCAGTTCTTC,CASSFTSERSYEQFF
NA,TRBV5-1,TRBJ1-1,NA,TGCGCCAGCAGCGGAGGGAAGGGACGGACGAACACTGAAGCTTTCTTT,CASSGGKGRTNTEAFF
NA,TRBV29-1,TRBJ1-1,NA,TGCAGCCTTGCTCGGACCATGAACACTGAAGCTTTCTTT,CSLARTMNTEAFF
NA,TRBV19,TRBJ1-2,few,TGTGCCAGTAGTATTGAGAAGGGGATGAGTGGCTACACCTTC,CASSIEKGMSGYTF
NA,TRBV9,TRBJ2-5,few,TGTGCCAGCAGCGTCGCCGGAACGGAGACCCAGTACTTC,CASSVAGTETQYF
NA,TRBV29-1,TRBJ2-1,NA,TGCAGCGTTGACAGGTCAGGGGGGAATGAGCAGTTCTTC,CSVDRSGGNEQFF
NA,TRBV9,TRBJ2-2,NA,TGTGCCAGCAGCGTAATTGGGAGATCCACCGGGGAGCTGTTTTTT,CASSVIGRSTGELFF
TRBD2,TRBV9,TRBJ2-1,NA,TGTGCCAGCAGCGTCGCCTCGGGGGGGCCCGCTAGTGAGCAGTTCTTC,CASSVASGGPASEQFF
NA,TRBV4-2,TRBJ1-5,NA,TGTGCCAGCAGCCTATCGGCAGGGACCCTGAATCAGCCCCAGCATTTT,CASSLSAGTLNQPQHF
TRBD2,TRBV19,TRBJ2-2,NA,TGTGCCAGTAGTATTAGTAGCGGGAGTGGGGAGCTGTTTTTT,CASSISSGSGELFF
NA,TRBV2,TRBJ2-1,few,TGTGCCAGCAGTGAAATGTACAATGAGCAGTTCTTC,CASSEMYNEQFF
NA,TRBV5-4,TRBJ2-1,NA,TGTGCCAGCAGCTTGGATGGAGTCGTTGATTTCTTC,CASSLDGVVDFF
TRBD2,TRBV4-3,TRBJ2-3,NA,TGCGCCAGCAGCCAAGTGATCAGTAGCGGGAGGGCCGGGGAAGATACGCAGTATTTT,CASSQVISSGRAGEDTQYF
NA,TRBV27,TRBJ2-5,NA,TGTGCCAGCAGTTTATCTAGCATAGAGACCCAGTACTTC,CASSLSSIETQYF
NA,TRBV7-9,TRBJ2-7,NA,TGTGCCAGCAGCTTGACTGACGGCTCCTACGAGCAGTACTTC,CASSLTDGSYEQYF
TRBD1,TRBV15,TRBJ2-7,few,TGTGCCACCAGCGCTGGACAGGGGCGCGACGAGCAGTACTTC,CATSAGQGRDEQYF
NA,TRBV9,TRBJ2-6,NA,TGTGCCAGCAGCGTAGCCCGAGAAGGGGATCCTTCGGGGGCCAACGTCCTGACTTTC,CASSVAREGDPSGANVLTF